The sequence of this T cell receptor (beta chain) was determined in a study of blood T cell repertoires in COVID-19. Study-level information: PBMCs, B-cell-depleted T cells, or T cells were the source of the cDNA or gDNA that made up the material.

One Seattle source followed patients from active infection through their disease course. Measured with immunoSEQ multiplex PCR; TCRdb has only the in-frame clones, and not every one. The sample includes about 210,000 clones, approximately 80% of them seen just once. V lost 2 bases and J lost 1; bases outside the gene matches: 1. Germline V CDR1 and CDR2: SGHRS, YFSETQ. CDR3 length: 14 residues. The rearrangement links TRBV5-1 to TRBJ2-7, with 9 nucleotides matching TRBD2. The sequence came from a man aged 55 to 70 with COVID-19, enrolled during active disease. The sequenced sample was peripheral blood. DNA for the CDR3: TGCGCCAGCAGCTTTAGCGGGAGTTCCTACGAGCAGTACTTC. It specifies CASSFSGSSYEQYF.